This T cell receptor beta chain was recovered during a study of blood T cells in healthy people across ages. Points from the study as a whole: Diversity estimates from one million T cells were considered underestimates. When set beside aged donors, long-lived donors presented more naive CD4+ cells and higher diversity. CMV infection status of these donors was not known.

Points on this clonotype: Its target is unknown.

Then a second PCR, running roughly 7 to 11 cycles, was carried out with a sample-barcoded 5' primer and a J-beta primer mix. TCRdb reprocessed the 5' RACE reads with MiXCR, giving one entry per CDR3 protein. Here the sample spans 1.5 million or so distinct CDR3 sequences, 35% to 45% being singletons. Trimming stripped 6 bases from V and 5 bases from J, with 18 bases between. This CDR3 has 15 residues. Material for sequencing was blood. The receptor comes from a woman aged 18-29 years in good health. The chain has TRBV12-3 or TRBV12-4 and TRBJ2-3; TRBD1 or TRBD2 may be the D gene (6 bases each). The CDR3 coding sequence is TGTGCCAGCAGAGGGGGTGCGGGGCCCGGAGATACGCAGTATTTT. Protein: CASRGGAGPGDTQYF.